Presented here are 28 T cell receptor beta chains from one specimen sequenced in a study of T cell responses to AZD1222 COVID-19 vaccine. TCRdb keeps only in-frame clones here, not all; method: immunoSEQ multiplex PCR. The sample records approximately 150,000 clones, around 90% being singletons. The specimen comprised peripheral blood, sampled on day 0 of AZD1222 vaccination. Receptor source: an adult in good health.

The rearrangement uses TRBV19 and TRBJ1-5; 9 positions agree with TRBD1. The V gene's germline CDR1 is LNHDA and CDR2 SQIVND (reference sequence). Unmatched junction bases numbered 9, after V lost 6 bases and J lost 6 bases. This CDR3 is 15 amino acids long. CDR3 in DNA: TGTGCCAGTAGCCTAGGGACAGGGATAGGTCAGCCCCAGCATTTT. This codes for CASSLGTGIGQPQHF.

The chain combines TRBV7-9 with TRBJ2-7; weak D call: TRBD2 (6 bases). Germline CDR1 and CDR2: SEHNR and FQNEAQ (reference sequence). The CDR3 totals 16 residues. V lost 5 bases to trimming and J lost 0 bases, with 17 bases between them. The CDR3 sequence: CASSRGGVRSSYEQYF. The CDR3 DNA sequence: TGTGCCAGCAGCCGAGGAGGGGTAAGGAGCTCCTACGAGCAGTACTTC.

A single count supports this clone. The rearrangement links TRBV24-1 to TRBJ2-1; no clear D. This CDR3 region has 17 residues. The V gene's germline CDR1 is KGHDR and CDR2 SFDVKD. Trimming shortened V by 4 bases and J by 4 bases, and 19 bases separated the two germline ends. The CDR3 DNA sequence: TGTGCCACCAGTGACCAGGACCCCCTGCCTTCTTACAATGAGCAGTTCTTC. It is translated as CATSDQDPLPSYNEQFF.

This chain connects TRBV5-1 to TRBJ1-1; D gene unclear. CDR1 is SGHRS, CDR2 YFSETQ, per germline. The V end was cut by 1 base, the J end by 0 bases, with 10 bases between. This CDR3 is 15 amino acids long. This chain's CDR3 is CASSLRSAMNTEAFF. The CDR3 DNA reads as TGCGCCAGCAGCTTGAGATCAGCGATGAACACTGAAGCTTTCTTT.

The table lists this clone with a count of one. The chain joins TRBV11-2 to TRBJ1-2, with D tentatively TRBD1 (6 bases). The CDR3 contains 14 residues. Looked up from germline, CDR1 is SGHAT and CDR2 is FQNNGV. With 3 bases removed from V and 6 bases from J, the gap between germline ends came to 14 bases. The CDR3 is CASSFRRGGDGYTF. The CDR3 nucleotides are TGTGCCAGCAGCTTCCGGAGGGGGGGTGATGGCTACACCTTC.

The rearrangement uses TRBV12-5 and TRBJ2-1; D is uncertain. Looked up from germline, CDR1 is LGHNT and CDR2 is FRNRAP. V was cut by 0 bases and J by 6 bases, with 6 bases left in between. The CDR3 runs 13 residues. The CDR3 DNA reads as TGTGCTAGTGGTTTGGTAAGACGCAATGAGCAGTTCTTC. Protein product: CASGLVRRNEQFF.

This chain joins TRBV7-9 and TRBJ2-1; D remains ambiguous. The CDR3 totals 12 residues. CDR1 and CDR2 (germline): SEHNR, FQNEAQ (reference sequence). V was trimmed by 1 base and J by 14 bases, leaving 12 bases between them. CDR3 nucleotide sequence: TGTGCCAGCAGCTTAGAGAACCCGTGGAAGTTCTTC. This sequence encodes CASSLENPWKFF.

The chain is built from TRBV4-1 and TRBJ1-1, with TRBD1 identical over 7 bases. Germline values: CDR1 MGHRA, CDR2 YSYEKL. This CDR3 spans 17 amino acids. After removal of 0 bases from V and 1 base from J, the junction contained 8 bases not matched to a gene. CDR3 protein: CASSQDSGQFKNTEAFF. The CDR3 DNA reads as TGCGCCAGCAGCCAAGATTCGGGACAGTTTAAGAACACTGAAGCTTTCTTT.

The chain couples TRBV7-2 to TRBJ1-1; TRBD1 aligns across 8 bases. With V trimmed by 7 bases and J by 2 bases, 6 bases remained unmatched. Germline lookup yields CDR1 SGHTA and CDR2 FQGNSA. The CDR3 loop spans 14 amino acids. CDR3 bases: TGTGCCAGCAACAGGGGGGGGTATAACACTGAAGCTTTCTTT. Translated, it gives CASNRGGYNTEAFF. Drawing the rest from reference TRBV7-2 and TRBJ1-1, the complete variable domain is GAGVSQSPSNKVTEKGKDVELRCDPISGHTALYWYRQSLGQGLEFLIYFQGNSAPDKSGLPSDRFSAERTGGSVSTLTIQRTQQEDSAVYLCASNRGGYNTEAFFGQGTRLTVV.

The J gene is TRBJ1-1, the V gene TRBV6-5, with 7 bases matching TRBD1. In germline, CDR1 is MNHEY, CDR2 SVGAGI. V lost 0 bases and J lost 1; bases outside the gene matches: 5. CDR3 size: 16 residues. CDR3 sequence reads: CASSYSWTGGNTEAFF. The CDR3 nucleotides are TGTGCCAGCAGTTACTCGTGGACAGGCGGGAACACTGAAGCTTTCTTT.

Written as DNA, the CDR3 is TGTGCCACCCGGCTAGCGGGCTCCTACAATGAGCAGTTCTTC. Its translation is CATRLAGSYNEQFF. The chain combines TRBV15 with TRBJ2-1, with 8 bases aligning to TRBD2. V trimming: 8 bases; J trimming: 0 bases; junction bases outside the gene matches: 3. This CDR3 has 14 amino acids. Germline V lookup: CDR1 LNHNV, CDR2 YYDKDF (reference sequence).

This chain joins TRBV24-1 and TRBJ2-3; D unclear. With 3 bases removed from V and 8 bases from J, the gap between germline ends came to 5 bases. This CDR3 spans 11 amino acids. Per germline, CDR1 KGHDR and CDR2 SFDVKD. This CDR3 is CATSDISTQYF. CDR3 sequence (DNA): TGTGCCACCAGTGATATCAGTACGCAGTATTTT.

A word on this clone: The same CDR3 arises from other DNA sequences in this sample as well. The chain has TRBV7-2 and TRBJ1-5; D call uncertain. This CDR3 spans 13 amino acids. V lost 3 bases, J lost 5 bases, and 8 bases lay in between. The germline CDR1 and CDR2 sequences are SGHTA and FQGNSA. DNA of the CDR3: TGTGCCAGCAGCTTTATGGGCGATCAGCCCCAGCATTTT. Encoded protein: CASSFMGDQPQHF. The full variable domain, its missing parts supplied by reference TRBV7-2 and TRBJ1-5, is GAGVSQSPSNKVTEKGKDVELRCDPISGHTALYWYRQSLGQGLEFLIYFQGNSAPDKSGLPSDRFSAERTGGSVSTLTIQRTQQEDSAVYLCASSFMGDQPQHFGDGTRLSIL.

The chain combines TRBV7-3 with TRBJ2-7, with D unclear. This CDR3 has 12 residues. The V end lost 5 bases, the J end lost 7 bases, and 12 bases lay between the germline ends. From germline, CDR1 is SGHTA and CDR2 FQGTGA. The CDR3 spells CASSPPIGEQYF. CDR3 DNA sequence: TGTGCCAGCAGCCCCCCCATAGGAGAGCAGTACTTC.

The chain combines TRBV5-1 with TRBJ1-1; D might be TRBD1 (6 bases). Trimming stripped 1 base from V and 0 bases from J, with 13 bases between. The CDR3 is 16 amino acids. Germline CDR1 and CDR2: SGHRS and YFSETQ. The CDR3 DNA follows: TGCGCCAGCAGCTTGAACGGTCAGGGGTTGAACACTGAAGCTTTCTTT. It encodes CASSLNGQGLNTEAFF.

This clone showed up just a few times. The rearrangement uses TRBV5-4 and TRBJ2-7; 7 bases match TRBD1. The J segment lost 4 bases and the V segment lost 4 bases, leaving 8 bases of the junction unmatched. The CDR3 extends over 14 amino acids. Germline V CDR1 and CDR2: SGHNT, YYREEE (reference sequence). The CDR3 DNA is TGTGCCAGCAGCACGAGGGGGCTACAGTACGAGCAGTACTTC. As protein: CASSTRGLQYEQYF. Full variable domain (missing parts from reference TRBV5-4 and TRBJ2-7): ETGVTQSPTHLIKTRGQQVTLRCSSQSGHNTVSWYQQALGQGPQFIFQYYREEENGRGNFPPRFSGLQFPNYSSELNVNALELDDSALYLCASSTRGLQYEQYFGPGTRLTVT.

The chain employs TRBV11-2 and TRBJ2-3; 9 bases align to TRBD2. The CDR3 extends over 18 amino acids. The V and J ends lost 3 bases and 1 base, in that order; junction bases with no gene match: 11. CDR1 SGHAT and CDR2 FQNNGV come from the germline V gene. The CDR3 loop is CASSFGNSGGWGTDTQYF. The CDR3, as DNA: TGTGCCAGCAGCTTTGGAAATAGCGGGGGCTGGGGCACAGATACGCAGTATTTT. The full variable domain, completed using reference TRBV11-2 and TRBJ2-3, is EAGVAQSPRYKIIEKRQSVAFWCNPISGHATLYWYQQILGQGPKLLIQFQNNGVVDDSQLPKDRFSAERLKGVDSTLKIQPAKLEDSAVYLCASSFGNSGGWGTDTQYFGPGTRLTVL.

The gene calls are TRBV30 and TRBJ1-1; the D gene is possibly TRBD1 (5 bases). Trimming shortened V by 8 bases and J by 1 base, and 14 bases separated the two germline ends. From germline, CDR1 is GTSNPN and CDR2 SVGIG (reference sequence). The CDR3 totals 13 residues. The CDR3 loop is CAQSPGGNTEAFF. CDR3 bases: TGTGCCCAAAGTCCGGGGGGGAACACTGAAGCTTTCTTT.

The chain couples TRBV6-2 or TRBV6-3 to TRBJ1-4, with a weak D call TRBD1 (5 bases). CDR1 is MNHEY and CDR2 is SVGEGT in the germline V gene. This CDR3 spans 12 amino acids. Trimming removed 6 bases from V and 10 bases from J, with 12 bases in between. For the CDR3, the DNA is TGTGCCAGCAGCCCCGGGACCGCAAAACTGTTTTTT. It is translated as CASSPGTAKLFF.

The chain has TRBV21-1 and TRBJ1-2. TRBV21-1 is a pseudogene locus. The CDR3 runs 14 residues. CDR3 in amino acids: CASSPLAGNYGYTF. CDR3 in DNA: TGTGCCAGCAGCCCCCTAGCAGGCAACTATGGCTACACCTTC.

This clone occurred once. The chain couples TRBV19 to TRBJ2-6, with D perhaps matching TRBD1 (6 bases). The CDR3 has 16 amino acids. Germline lookup yields CDR1 LNHDA and CDR2 SQIVND (reference sequence). V shed 3 bases and J shed 4 bases, with 13 bases lying between them. CDR3 in amino acids: CASSMNWGRGANVLTF. In DNA form, the CDR3 reads TGTGCCAGTAGTATGAACTGGGGGCGCGGGGCCAACGTCCTGACTTTC.

Regarding this clone: In the same sample, other DNA sequences code for this CDR3. The chain joins TRBV19 to TRBJ2-3; TRBD1 matches 8 bases. CDR3 length: 14 amino acids. Germline lookup yields CDR1 LNHDA and CDR2 SQIVND (reference sequence). Trimming took 3 bases from V and 4 from J; bases not matched to a gene: 3. The CDR3 DNA reads TGTGCCAGTAGTATTGGGACAGGAGCAGATACGCAGTATTTT. Its protein is CASSIGTGADTQYF.

The chain combines TRBV5-3 with TRBJ1-1; D not certain. TRBV5-3 is an ORF, and what it does is uncertain. The CDR3 spans 13 residues. Trimming removed 0 bases at V and 8 bases at J, with 11 bases between. CDR3 amino acids: CARSLVCHREAFF. Here the CDR3 DNA reads TGTGCCAGAAGCTTGGTCTGTCACAGAGAAGCTTTCTTT.

The chain employs TRBV30 and TRBJ1-3; D unclear. Germline loops: CDR1 GTSNPN, CDR2 SVGIG (reference sequence). The CDR3 runs to 13 residues. The V end lost 3 bases, the J end lost 1 base, and 7 bases lay between the germline ends. CDR3 DNA: TGTGCCTGGAGGATCATTTCTGGAAACACCATATATTTT. Translated: CAWRIISGNTIYF.

The chain recombines TRBV6-5 with TRBJ2-2; D remains ambiguous. Germline V CDR1 and CDR2: MNHEY, SVGAGI. The ends were cut back, 6 bases at V and 7 bases at J, with 15 bases in the middle. The CDR3 length is 14 residues. CDR3 in amino acids: CASSKDHSVGELFF. The CDR3 DNA follows: TGTGCCAGCAGCAAGGACCATTCGGTCGGGGAGCTGTTTTTT.

V gene TRBV6-5 combines with J gene TRBJ2-5; 9 nucleotides line up with TRBD1. CDR1 MNHEY and CDR2 SVGAGI come from the germline V gene. This CDR3 has 14 amino acids. Trimming at V came to 7 bases and at J to 3 bases, leaving 6 bases not matched to a gene. The CDR3 is CASTPGQGKETQYF. The CDR3 DNA reads as TGTGCCAGCACCCCGGGACAGGGTAAAGAGACCCAGTACTTC.

The chain employs TRBV11-2 and TRBJ2-1; 10 nucleotides match TRBD1. The CDR3 contains 16 residues. CDR1 and CDR2 from the germline V gene are SGHAT and FQNNGV. V lost 6 bases, J lost 7 bases, and 12 bases stayed unmatched. The chain's CDR3 is CASSPTGTGARNEQFF. CDR3 DNA sequence: TGTGCCAGCAGTCCTACCGGGACAGGGGCAAGGAATGAGCAGTTCTTC.

This chain links TRBV27 with TRBJ1-1; a weak D match, TRBD1 (6 bases). V was cut by 0 bases and J by 11 bases, with 13 bases left in between. Per the germline V gene, CDR1 is MNHEY and CDR2 is SMNVEV (reference sequence). The CDR3 contains 13 residues. This CDR3 reads CASSLSWGRGAFF. The CDR3 region has the DNA TGTGCCAGCAGTTTATCGTGGGGGCGGGGGGCTTTCTTT.